The sequence of this T cell receptor (beta chain) was determined in a study of identifying expanded T cells in peripheral blood. General study findings and limits: Clone count variance between approximately two-week samples rose with total template count. Technical replicates showed around 1.3 changed clones; approximately 2 weeks 15 to 20; four weeks 19.

Germline values: CDR1 SGHTA, CDR2 FQGNSA. This CDR3 region has 15 residues. The J segment lost 12 bases and the V segment lost 3 bases, leaving 9 bases of the junction unmatched. Sequencing used immunoSEQ multiplex PCR; TCRdb keeps in-frame clones, though not all of them. Among around 85,000 clones, about 89% were seen once, and the ten largest hold about 3%. For this clone: As yet, its antigen is unknown.

This receptor was obtained from a person aged 18-70 years in good health. The chain couples TRBV7-2 to TRBJ2-1; 12 nucleotides match TRBD2. Sequencing input: blood. CDR3 DNA: TGTGCCAGCAGCTTCAGACTAGCGGGAGCGACGGGGCAGTTCTTC. This translates into CASSFRLAGATGQFF.